This T cell receptor (beta chain) was sequenced for a study of T cell repertoires and HLA-DP antigens. Study background: Transduced HeLa cells presented HLA-DP to CD4+ T cells. One stimulator alloantigen differed from self by one groove amino acid; the other by ten.

The PCR primers covered 54 TRBV and 13 TRBJ segments. Libraries were prepared by immunoSEQ multiplex PCR; TCRdb keeps only in-frame clonotypes and omits some of them. The table has about 89,000 clones, around 86% seen once. Germline loops: CDR1 SGHTA, CDR2 FQGNSA. The CDR3 contains 16 residues. Trimming removed 0 bases from V and 4 bases from J; junction bases left unmatched: 6. Points on this clone: Its target is not known.

The sequencing input was CD4+ T cells from PBMCs. The gene calls are TRBV7-2 and TRBJ2-5, with 9 bases that match TRBD2. The source is a man aged 45 to 65 in good health and CMV-seronegative. This CDR3 is CASSLAGGGAGETQYF. Here the CDR3 DNA reads TGTGCCAGCAGCTTAGCGGGCGGGGGGGCCGGAGAGACCCAGTACTTC.